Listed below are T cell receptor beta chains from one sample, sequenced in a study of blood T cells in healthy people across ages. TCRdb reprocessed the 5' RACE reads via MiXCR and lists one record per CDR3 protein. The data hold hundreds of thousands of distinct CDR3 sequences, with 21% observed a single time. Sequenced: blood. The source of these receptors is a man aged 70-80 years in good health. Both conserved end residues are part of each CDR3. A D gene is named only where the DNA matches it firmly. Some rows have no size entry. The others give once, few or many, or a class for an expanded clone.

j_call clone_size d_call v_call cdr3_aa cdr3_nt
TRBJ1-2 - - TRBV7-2 CASSLVPGGFNGYTF TGTGCCAGCAGCCTAGTACCCGGGGGCTTTAATGGCTACACCTTC
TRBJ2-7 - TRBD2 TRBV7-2 CTSSTWTSSYEQYF TGTACCAGCAGCACTTGGACTAGCTCCTACGAGCAGTACTTC
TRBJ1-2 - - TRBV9 CASKSGGGSNYGYTF TGTGCCAGCAAGTCCGGGGGCGGATCTAACTATGGCTACACCTTC
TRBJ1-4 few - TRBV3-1 CASSRPQGRNEKLFF TGTGCCAGCAGCCGACCACAGGGAAGGAATGAAAAACTGTTTTTT
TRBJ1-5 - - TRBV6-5 CASRPYYGNQPQHF TGTGCCAGCAGACCGTATTATGGCAATCAGCCCCAGCATTTT
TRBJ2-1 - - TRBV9 CASSVGGPLREYNEQFF TGTGCCAGCAGCGTAGGTGGGCCCTTGCGGGAATACAATGAGCAGTTCTTC
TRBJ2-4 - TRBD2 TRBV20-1 CSARGLAGGKNIQYF TGCAGTGCTAGGGGCCTAGCGGGAGGGAAAAACATTCAGTACTTC
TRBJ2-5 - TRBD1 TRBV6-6 CASSPGTGSTQYF TGTGCCAGCAGTCCCGGGACAGGGTCGACCCAGTACTTC
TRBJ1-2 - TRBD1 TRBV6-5 CASSYRGQGHGYTF TGTGCCAGCAGTTACAGGGGACAGGGCCACGGCTACACCTTC
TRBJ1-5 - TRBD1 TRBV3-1 CASSRSGTGDQPQHF TGTGCCAGCAGCCGTTCCGGGACAGGGGATCAGCCCCAGCATTTT
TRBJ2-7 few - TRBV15 CATSSFGGVQETQSF TGTGCCACCAGCAGTTTCGGGGGAGTCCAAGAGACCCAGTCCTTC
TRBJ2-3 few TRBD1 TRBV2 CASRERTGEADTQYF TGTGCCAGCAGAGAACGGACAGGGGAGGCAGATACGCAGTATTTT
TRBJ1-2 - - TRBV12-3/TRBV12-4 CASSFGSNYGYTF TGTGCCAGCAGTTTTGGCTCTAACTATGGCTACACCTTC
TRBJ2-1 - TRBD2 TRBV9 CASSVTSGSSNNEQFF TGTGCCAGCAGCGTTACTAGCGGGAGTTCCAACAATGAGCAGTTCTTC
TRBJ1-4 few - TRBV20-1 CSARDFGGQGKLFF TGCAGTGCTAGAGACTTCGGGGGACAAGGTAAACTGTTTTTT
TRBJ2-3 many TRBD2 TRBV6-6 CASRRGTSGITDTQYF TGTGCCAGCAGAAGGGGGACTAGCGGGATTACAGATACGCAGTATTTT
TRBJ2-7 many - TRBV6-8 CASSYSNKGAGSYEQYF TGTGCCAGCAGTTACTCGAACAAAGGGGCAGGATCCTACGAGCAGTACTTC
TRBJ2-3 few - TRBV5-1 CASSVLAESADTQYF TGCGCCAGCAGTGTTCTGGCAGAAAGCGCAGATACGCAGTATTTT
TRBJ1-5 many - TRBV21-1 CASSKDISNQPQHF TGTGCCAGCAGCAAAGATATTAGCAATCAGCCCCAGCATTTT
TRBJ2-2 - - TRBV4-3 CASSQSGLDTIYANTGELFF TGCGCCAGCAGCCAAAGCGGGTTAGATACTATTTACGCGAACACCGGGGAGCTGTTTTTT
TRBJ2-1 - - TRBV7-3 CASNPWDGGDGHNEQFF TGTGCCAGCAACCCTTGGGACGGAGGGGACGGTCACAATGAGCAGTTCTTC
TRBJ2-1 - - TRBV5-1 CASSSDQGKGFF TGCGCCAGCAGCTCGGATCAGGGGAAAGGATTCTTC
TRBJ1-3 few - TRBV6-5 CASWTGQLGNTIYF TGTGCCAGCTGGACCGGACAGCTTGGAAACACCATATATTTT
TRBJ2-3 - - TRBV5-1 CASSLEAGTSTDTQYF TGCGCCAGCAGCTTGGAAGCCGGGACTAGCACAGATACGCAGTATTTT
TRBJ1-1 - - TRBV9 CASSVVPRNTEAFF TGTGCCAGCAGCGTAGTTCCCCGGAACACTGAAGCTTTCTTT
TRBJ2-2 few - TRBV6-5 CASSYRGELFF TGTGCCAGCAGTTACAGGGGGGAGCTGTTTTTT
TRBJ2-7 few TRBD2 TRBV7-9 CASSTSGAYSYEQYF TGTGCCAGCAGTACTAGCGGGGCCTATTCCTACGAGCAGTACTTC
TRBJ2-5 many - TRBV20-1 CSARPHQETQYF TGCAGTGCTAGACCGCATCAAGAGACCCAGTACTTC
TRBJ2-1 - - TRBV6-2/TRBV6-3 CASSSTRNEQFF TGTGCCAGCAGTTCCACTAGAAATGAGCAGTTCTTC
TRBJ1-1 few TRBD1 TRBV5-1 CASSYGQGLAFF TGCGCCAGCAGCTACGGACAGGGGTTGGCTTTCTTT
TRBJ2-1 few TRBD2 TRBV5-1 CASFPLTSGNEQFF TGCGCCAGCTTTCCCTTGACTAGCGGCAATGAGCAGTTCTTC
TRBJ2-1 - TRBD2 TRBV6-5 CASSYSSGSGNEQFF TGTGCCAGCAGTTACAGTAGCGGGAGTGGGAATGAGCAGTTCTTC
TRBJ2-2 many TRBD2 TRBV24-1 CATSDWGRANTGELFF TGTGCCACCAGTGATTGGGGGAGGGCGAACACCGGGGAGCTGTTTTTT
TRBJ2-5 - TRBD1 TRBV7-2 CASSLAGTGTFQETQYF TGTGCCAGCAGCTTAGCCGGGACAGGGACTTTCCAAGAGACCCAGTACTTC
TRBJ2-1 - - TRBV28 CAGSSVSVGEQFF TGTGCCGGCAGTTCGGTCAGCGTGGGTGAGCAGTTCTTC
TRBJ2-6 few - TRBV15 CATSRYTSGANVLTF TGTGCCACCAGCAGATATACCTCTGGGGCCAACGTCCTGACTTTC
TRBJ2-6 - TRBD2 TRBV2 CASLPGEGGLFGANVLTF TGTGCCAGCTTACCCGGGGAGGGTGGACTTTTTGGGGCCAACGTCCTGACTTTC
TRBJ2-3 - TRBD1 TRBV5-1 CASSTTTGVGTDTQYF TGCGCCAGCAGCACAACAACAGGGGTGGGCACAGATACGCAGTATTTT
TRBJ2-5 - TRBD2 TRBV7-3 CASGTSGGETQYF TGTGCCAGCGGGACTAGCGGTGGAGAGACCCAGTACTTC
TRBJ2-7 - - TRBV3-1 CASTLSWGSGYEQYF TGTGCCAGCACTCTGTCCTGGGGATCGGGGTACGAGCAGTACTTC
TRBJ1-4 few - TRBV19 CASSIGRQYQEKLFF TGTGCCAGTAGTATTGGGAGACAGTACCAAGAAAAACTGTTTTTT
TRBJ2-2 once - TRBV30 CAWRWDRNTGELFF TGTGCCTGGAGATGGGACCGGAACACCGGGGAGCTGTTTTTT
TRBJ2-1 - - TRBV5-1 CASSLGSTGISYEQFF TGCGCCAGCAGCTTGGGAAGTACAGGTATCTCCTACGAGCAGTTCTTC
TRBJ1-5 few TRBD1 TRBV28 CASSWGQSHNQPQHF TGTGCCAGCAGCTGGGGACAGTCCCACAATCAGCCCCAGCATTTT
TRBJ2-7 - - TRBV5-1 CASSPSGPLYEQYF TGCGCCAGCAGCCCGAGCGGGCCGCTTTACGAGCAGTACTTC
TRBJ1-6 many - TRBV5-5 CASGQTGTLNSPLHF TGTGCCAGCGGACAAACGGGAACTCTAAATTCACCCCTCCACTTT
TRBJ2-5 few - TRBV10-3 CAISERTQETQYF TGTGCCATCAGTGAGCGGACCCAAGAGACCCAGTACTTC
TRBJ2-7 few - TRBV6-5 CASSPQAAYEQYF TGTGCCAGTTCTCCTCAGGCAGCTTACGAGCAGTACTTC
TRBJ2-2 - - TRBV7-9 CASIPSTATGELFF TGTGCCAGCATCCCGTCGACGGCCACCGGGGAGCTGTTTTTT
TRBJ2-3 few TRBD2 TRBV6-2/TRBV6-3 CASSQLHRAGGGPDTQYF TGTGCCAGCAGCCAACTCCACCGAGCGGGAGGGGGCCCAGATACGCAGTATTTT
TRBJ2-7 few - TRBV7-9 CASSQTSHEQYF TGTGCCAGCAGCCAGACTAGTCACGAGCAGTACTTC
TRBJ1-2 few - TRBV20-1 CSAPLGGTSNYGYTF TGCAGTGCTCCCCTGGGAGGTACCTCTAACTATGGCTACACCTTC
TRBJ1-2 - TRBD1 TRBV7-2 CASSLGDRGAYGYTF TGTGCCAGCAGCTTAGGGGACAGAGGTGCCTATGGCTACACCTTC
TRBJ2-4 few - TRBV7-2 CASSLADSNIQYF TGTGCCAGCAGCTTAGCAGACTCCAACATTCAGTACTTC
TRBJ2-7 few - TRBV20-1 CSARDSAAGYYEQYF TGCAGTGCTAGAGATAGCGCAGCCGGATACTACGAGCAGTACTTC
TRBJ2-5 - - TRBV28 CASSFSGQQKETQYF TGTGCCAGCAGTTTTAGCGGACAGCAAAAAGAGACCCAGTACTTC
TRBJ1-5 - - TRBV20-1 CSAREGEFNQPQHF TGCAGTGCTAGAGAAGGGGAATTCAATCAGCCCCAGCATTTT
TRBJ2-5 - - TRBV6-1 CASQVGSQAQYF TGTGCCAGCCAGGTGGGATCCCAGGCCCAGTACTTC
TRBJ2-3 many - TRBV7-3 CASSPPATDTQYF TGTGCCAGCAGCCCCCCGGCGACAGATACGCAGTATTTT
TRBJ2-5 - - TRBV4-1 CASSQEEGETQYF TGCGCCAGCAGCCAAGAAGAGGGGGAGACCCAGTACTTC